The 22 T cell receptor beta chains reported below all come from one sample, sequenced in a study of technical replicates of blood from several donors (TCRdb year 2017). Receptors were amplified or captured by the immunoSEQ multiplex PCR assay. The table comes from immuneACCESS by way of TCRdb, which keeps in-frame sequences with V and J called. Part of the clones is missing from these tables; in studies checked, under half for an unresolved V gene and the rest for unknown reasons. The sample table records some 49,000 clones; 92% of these occur just once. In total, the top ten clones hold 3% to 5% of the sample. The specimen was PBMCs. The receptors were gathered from a human donor in good health. Some clones in this sample may be carry-over from other donors' samples.

The chain employs TRBV12-1 and TRBJ2-7; TRBD2, the D gene given by the table, was not confirmed from the DNA. TRBV12-1 counts as a pseudogene. This CDR3 is built from 14 residues. In DNA, the CDR3 is TGTGCCACCGAGGGAAAGACATTTACCTACGAGCAGTACTTC. Protein product: CATEGKTFTYEQYF.

V is TRBV7-9 and J is TRBJ2-7; weak D call: TRBD1 (5 bases). The V end was cut by 0 bases, the J end by 2 bases, with 8 bases between. This CDR3 has 14 residues. Germline V lookup: CDR1 SEHNR, CDR2 FQNEAQ (reference sequence). CDR3 in DNA: TGTGCCAGCAGCTTAGCGGGGCCCCCCTACGAGCAGTACTTC. Its translation is CASSLAGPPYEQYF.

J is TRBJ2-6 and V is TRBV7-9; the match to TRBD1 covers 11 bases. This CDR3 has 16 residues. Trimming cost V 8 bases and J 1 base; bases outside gene matches: 4. Germline V CDR1 and CDR2: SEHNR, FQNEAQ (reference sequence). The CDR3 DNA reads as TGTGCCAGCCTCCGGGACAGGGGGTCTGGGGCCAACGTCCTGACTTTC. This codes for CASLRDRGSGANVLTF.

The rearrangement joins TRBV7-8 to TRBJ2-3; 11 bases are shared with TRBD2. Germline assignment: CDR1 SGHVS and CDR2 FQNEAQ. The junction had 4 bases not matched to a gene; V was cut back by 2 bases and J by 6 bases. The CDR3 is 15 residues long. The chain's CDR3 is CASSLFGTSGDTQYF. CDR3 nucleotide sequence: TGTGCCAGCAGCTTATTTGGGACTAGCGGTGATACGCAGTATTTT.

The V call is TRBV11-1, the J call TRBJ2-7, with TRBD1 matching over 7 bases. Germline lookup yields CDR1 SGHAT and CDR2 FQDESV (reference sequence). After removal of 6 bases from V and 7 bases from J, the junction contained 12 bases not matched to a gene. There are 14 residues in the CDR3. CDR3 bases: TGTGCCAGCAGGTCTGCGACAGGGTACGGGGAGCAGTACTTC. It is translated as CASRSATGYGEQYF.

V usage is TRBV4-3 and J usage is TRBJ1-5; no clear D. Germline V lookup: CDR1 LGHNA, CDR2 YSLEER. The CDR3 is made up of 15 amino acids. V was trimmed by 0 bases and J by 7 bases, leaving 13 bases between them. CDR3 bases: TGCGCCAGCAGCCAAGATCCGGGGAAGGGACAGCCCCAGCATTTT. Its translation: CASSQDPGKGQPQHF.

The V gene is TRBV7-9, the J gene TRBJ1-5, with 9 nucleotides matching TRBD1. The length of the CDR3 is 16 residues. Germline lookup yields CDR1 SEHNR and CDR2 FQNEAQ (reference sequence). With 3 bases clipped from V and 6 bases from J, the junction kept 9 bases outside the gene matches. CDR3: CASSFIPGQGPQPQHF. The DNA of the CDR3 is TGTGCCAGCAGCTTCATACCGGGACAGGGACCTCAGCCCCAGCATTTT.

The chain combines TRBV27 with TRBJ2-1, with 9 bases matching TRBD1. V gave up 4 bases and J gave up 0 bases; unmatched junction bases: 4. CDR3 length: 16 residues. Germline CDR1 is MNHEY and CDR2 is SMNVEV (reference sequence). The CDR3 loop reads CASSSGTGSSYNEQFF. DNA for the CDR3: TGTGCCAGCAGTTCCGGGACAGGGAGCTCCTACAATGAGCAGTTCTTC.

CDR3 protein: CASSLTSGPWDEQFF. CDR3 coding DNA: TGTGCCAGCAGCTTGACTAGCGGGCCCTGGGATGAGCAGTTCTTC. The rearrangement links TRBV7-3 to TRBJ2-1, with 10 bases that match TRBD2. The CDR3 loop spans 15 amino acids. The V gene's germline CDR1 is SGHTA and CDR2 FQGTGA. Losses at the gene ends were 3 bases for V and 8 bases for J; bases not matched to a gene: 7. Looking up the rest from reference TRBV7-3 and TRBJ2-1 gives the full variable domain: GAGVSQTPSNKVTEKGKYVELRCDPISGHTALYWYRQSLGQGPEFLIYFQGTGAADDSGLPNDRFFAVRPEGSVSTLKIQRTERGDSAVYLCASSLTSGPWDEQFFGPGTRLTVL.

The V call is TRBV20-1, the J call TRBJ2-5; tentatively, D is TRBD2 (5 bases). The CDR3 consists of 11 residues. Trimming pared 1 base from V and 5 bases from J, leaving 5 bases between. From germline, CDR1 is DFQATT and CDR2 SNEGSKA (reference sequence). The CDR3 sequence is CSARGEETQYF. CDR3 DNA sequence: TGCAGTGCTAGAGGGGAGGAGACCCAGTACTTC.

This chain links TRBV20-1 with TRBJ2-7, with 7 bases that match TRBD1. V gave up 4 bases and J gave up 7 bases; unmatched junction bases: 4. The CDR3 consists of 11 residues. The germline V gene encodes CDR1 DFQATT and CDR2 SNEGSKA (reference sequence). CDR3 sequence reads: CSAMTGREQYF. The CDR3 region has the DNA TGCAGTGCTATGACAGGGCGGGAGCAGTACTTC.

The chain employs TRBV6-5 and TRBJ1-3, with 7 bases matching TRBD1. J was trimmed by 7 bases and V by 6 bases; bases with no gene match: 9. Looked up from germline, CDR1 is MNHEY and CDR2 is SVGAGI. The CDR3 length is 14 residues. The CDR3 spells CASRTRGVLNTIYF. The CDR3 region has the DNA TGTGCCAGCAGAACCAGGGGGGTTTTGAACACCATATATTTT.

Concerning this clone: The DNA is left out, because the CDR3 cannot be placed on it with certainty; the CDR3 is given as TCRdb lists it. This sequence joins TRBV9 and TRBJ2-5; no DNA check was done on the table's D call, TRBD1. Germline-derived CDR1 and CDR2 are SGDLS and YYNGEE. The CDR3 has 18 residues if both end residues are counted. The CDR3 loop reads CASSAPDRVSTLGETQYF.

In this sample, this clone turned up once. The chain carries TRBV7-2 and TRBJ2-2, with 7 bases lining up with TRBD1. Trimming cost V 7 bases and J 7 bases; bases outside gene matches: 6. The CDR3 loop spans 13 amino acids. Germline V gene lookup returns CDR1 SGHTA and CDR2 FQGNSA. The chain's CDR3 is CASTYRGYGELFF. The CDR3 DNA follows: TGTGCCAGCACCTACAGGGGTTACGGGGAGCTGTTTTTT. Using reference TRBV7-2 and TRBJ2-2 for the parts outside the CDR3, the full variable domain is GAGVSQSPSNKVTEKGKDVELRCDPISGHTALYWYRQSLGQGLEFLIYFQGNSAPDKSGLPSDRFSAERTGGSVSTLTIQRTQQEDSAVYLCASTYRGYGELFFGEGSRLTVL.

This sequence joins TRBV7-3 and TRBJ1-1; 9 bases map to TRBD1. Trimming cost V 2 bases and J 5 bases; bases outside gene matches: 6. Germline V CDR1 and CDR2: SGHTA, FQGTGA. The CDR3 sequence is 15 residues long. The CDR3 region is CASSLAGTGSTEAFF. The CDR3 DNA reads as TGTGCCAGCAGCTTAGCCGGGACAGGGAGTACTGAAGCTTTCTTT.

The chain has TRBV6-1 and TRBJ2-5; D perhaps matches TRBD2 (6 bases). The CDR3 has 16 residues. Germline lookup yields CDR1 MNHNS and CDR2 SASEGT. V gave up 0 bases and J gave up 5 bases, with 16 bases separating them. The CDR3 loop reads CASSEAGVGRGETQYF. The CDR3 coding sequence is TGTGCCAGCAGTGAAGCGGGTGTAGGCCGGGGGGAGACCCAGTACTTC.

V usage is TRBV7-2 and J usage is TRBJ2-7; no definite D call. V was pared by 1 base and J by 3 bases, with 10 bases between. The CDR3 runs 14 residues. Germline CDR1 reads SGHTA; CDR2 reads FQGNSA. The CDR3 region is CASSLDGPDYEQYF. CDR3 nucleotide sequence: TGTGCCAGCAGCTTAGATGGGCCAGACTACGAGCAGTACTTC.

V gene TRBV9 combines with J gene TRBJ1-6, with 8 bases lining up with TRBD1. Per the germline V gene, CDR1 is SGDLS and CDR2 is YYNGEE. This CDR3 contains 13 residues. V was clipped by 7 bases and J by 10 bases; unmatched bases: 7. The CDR3 sequence is CASGQGAGSPLHF. CDR3 DNA: TGTGCCAGCGGGCAGGGGGCTGGGTCACCCCTCCACTTT. Full variable domain (missing parts from reference TRBV9 and TRBJ1-6): DSGVTQTPKHLITATGQRVTLRCSPRSGDLSVYWYQQSLDQGLQFLIQYYNGEERAKGNILERFSAQQFPDLHSELNLSSLELGDSALYFCASGQGAGSPLHFGNGTRLTVT.

The rearrangement links TRBV7-9 to TRBJ2-2; 11 bases agree with TRBD2. The CDR3 totals 17 residues. Trimming cost V 10 bases and J 7 bases; bases outside gene matches: 17. The germline V gene encodes CDR1 SEHNR and CDR2 FQNEAQ (reference sequence). The CDR3 DNA sequence: TGTGCCAACTCCCAAAAGAGTAGCGGGAGGGCCGACGGGGAGCTGTTTTTT. This sequence encodes CANSQKSSGRADGELFF.

This clone was observed once. V gene TRBV7-2 combines with J gene TRBJ2-7, with a possible D match to TRBD2 (5 bases). Germline loops: CDR1 SGHTA, CDR2 FQGNSA. The V gene lost 1 base and the J gene lost 7 bases, with 11 bases spanning the gap. This CDR3 spans 13 amino acids. Here the CDR3 DNA reads TGTGCCAGCAGCTTAGATCGACGCGGGGAGCAGTACTTC. This translates into CASSLDRRGEQYF.

The chain uses TRBV6-1 and TRBJ1-2, with D possibly being TRBD1 (6 bases). The CDR3 runs 18 residues. Trimming left V 1 base short and J 1 base short, with 19 bases between. Germline CDR1 is MNHNS and CDR2 is SASEGT. Here the CDR3 reads CASSEVQGRTAINYGYTF. CDR3 DNA sequence: TGTGCCAGCAGTGAAGTGCAGGGCAGGACAGCGATTAACTATGGCTACACCTTC.

This sequence joins TRBV19 and TRBJ2-1; 7 nucleotides align to TRBD1. With 4 bases clipped from V and 5 bases from J, the junction kept 8 bases outside the gene matches. The CDR3 contains 15 residues. CDR1 and CDR2 from the germline V gene are LNHDA and SQIVND (reference sequence). The CDR3, as DNA: TGTGCCAGTAGTACCCAAGACAGGGTCCACAATGAGCAGTTCTTC. Translated: CASSTQDRVHNEQFF.